The source of this TCR beta chain is a study of beta chain features in type 1 diabetes. Study-level points and caveats: These data did not resolve whether HLA type affects TCRB rearrangement.

Using CD45RO/CCR7/CD25/CD127/CD95/CD27, CD4+ naive, central memory, regulatory and stem cell-like memory cells were sorted. For this clone: Its antigen remains unknown.

V lost 2 bases and J 1 base, leaving 5 bases between the germline ends. This CDR3 spans 13 amino acids. Germline V gene data show CDR1 as KGHSH and CDR2 as LQKENI. Expressed TCRB transcripts were sequenced because the entire RNA isolate underwent reverse transcription. Sequencing of naive, central memory and regulatory T cell samples gave an average of roughly 3.4 million reads. The repertoire was sequenced with immunoSEQ multiplex PCR; TCRdb's copy has only in-frame clones and lacks some. The table includes around 240,000 clones, 68% detected once. The TCR originated in a man aged 30 to 45 in good health. Sequencing used naive CD4+ T cells from blood. The V call is TRBV18, the J call TRBJ1-1; D not resolved. In DNA, the CDR3 is TGTGCCAGCTCACCAGGCAGGAACACTGAAGCTTTCTTT. Its translation: CASSPGRNTEAFF.